Listed below are T cell receptor beta chains from one sample, sequenced in a study of T-cell memory formation after mild COVID-19. TCRdb itself ran the 5' RACE reads through MiXCR, one entry per CDR3 protein. The sample records approximately 570,000 distinct CDR3 sequences, over 15% being singletons. The specimen was PBMCs or a T cell subset sorted from them (not recorded which). Receptors originate from an adult woman who had mild COVID-19 (a few samples of this study predate the infection). Cell type and time point are not known. Both conserved end residues are part of each CDR3. A D gene is named only where the DNA matches it firmly. Size is stated for part of the rows, as once, few or many counts, or as a class when the clone is expanded.

TRBV5-5,.,TRBJ1-4,.,CASSHDPGANEKLFF,TGTGCCAGCAGCCATGACCCGGGGGCTAATGAAAAACTGTTTTTT
TRBV12-3/TRBV12-4,few,TRBJ2-3,.,CASSLGTDTDTQYF,TGTGCCAGCAGTCTAGGGACGGACACAGATACGCAGTATTTT
TRBV9,many,TRBJ2-5,.,CASSVGGGEETQYF,TGTGCCAGCAGCGTAGGGGGCGGGGAAGAGACCCAGTACTTC
TRBV5-5,few,TRBJ2-3,TRBD2,CASSLVSTSGGADTQYF,TGTGCCAGCAGCTTGGTATCAACTAGCGGGGGGGCAGATACGCAGTATTTT
TRBV7-9,.,TRBJ2-5,.,CASSSQGTTSETQYF,TGTGCCAGCAGCTCCCAGGGGACTACCTCGGAGACCCAGTACTTC
TRBV7-8,.,TRBJ2-5,TRBD1,CASSKRQGLKETQYF,TGTGCCAGCAGCAAAAGACAGGGTTTAAAAGAGACCCAGTACTTC
TRBV15,.,TRBJ2-1,TRBD1,CATSRETTGWNEQFF,TGTGCCACCAGCAGAGAGACGACAGGGTGGAATGAGCAGTTCTTC
TRBV19,.,TRBJ1-6,.,CASSRDTSNSPLHF,TGTGCCAGTAGTAGGGACACCTCTAATTCACCCCTCCACTTT
TRBV3-1,once,TRBJ2-7,TRBD2,CASSQELAGGTYEQYF,TGTGCCAGCAGCCAAGAACTAGCGGGAGGTACCTACGAGCAGTACTTC
TRBV12-3/TRBV12-4,few,TRBJ2-3,TRBD2,CASSRSGLAGGRRDTQYF,TGTGCCAGCAGCCGATCGGGACTAGCGGGAGGGAGGAGGGATACGCAGTATTTT
TRBV9,.,TRBJ2-1,TRBD2,CASSAGTSGGDSYNEQFF,TGTGCCAGCAGTGCCGGGACTAGCGGAGGGGACTCCTACAATGAGCAGTTCTTC
TRBV27,.,TRBJ2-1,TRBD2,CASNFLAGDLDEQFF,TGTGCCAGCAATTTTCTAGCGGGAGACCTCGATGAGCAGTTCTTC
TRBV7-2,.,TRBJ2-1,.,CASSLVALPYNEQFF,TGTGCCAGCAGCTTAGTAGCGCTACCCTACAATGAGCAGTTCTTC
TRBV5-1,.,TRBJ2-3,TRBD2,CASSFTSGPTDTQYF,TGCGCCAGCAGCTTTACTAGCGGACCCACAGATACGCAGTATTTT
TRBV7-6,.,TRBJ1-2,.,CASSLALGDGYTF,TGTGCCAGCAGCTTAGCGCTGGGGGATGGCTACACCTTC
TRBV27,.,TRBJ1-1,TRBD1,CASSAGQPGPEAFF,TGTGCCAGCAGTGCGGGACAGCCTGGACCTGAAGCTTTCTTT
TRBV3-1,few,TRBJ1-1,TRBD1,CASSQDYGRGIGEAFF,TGTGCCAGCAGCCAAGACTACGGCAGGGGGATCGGTGAAGCTTTCTTT
TRBV5-6,few,TRBJ2-5,.,CASSLARGATTQETQYF,TGTGCCAGCAGCTTGGCACGCGGGGCTACAACCCAAGAGACCCAGTACTTC
TRBV11-3,.,TRBJ1-1,.,CASSSGELRTTEAFF,TGTGCCAGCAGTTCGGGCGAACTCAGGACGACTGAAGCTTTCTTT
TRBV4-3,few,TRBJ2-3,.,CASSQDLSWGDGTDTQYF,TGCGCCAGCAGCCAAGATCTTTCTTGGGGGGATGGCACAGATACGCAGTATTTT
TRBV4-2,few,TRBJ2-1,TRBD2,CASSQGLAGSYNEQFF,TGTGCCAGCAGCCAAGGACTAGCGGGATCCTACAATGAGCAGTTCTTC
TRBV27,.,TRBJ2-2,.,CASSLFRGGELFF,TGTGCCAGCAGTTTATTCCGGGGAGGGGAGCTGTTTTTT
TRBV4-3,.,TRBJ2-1,TRBD2,CASSQVLAGGTYNEQFF,TGCGCCAGCAGCCAAGTCTTGGCGGGAGGGACCTACAATGAGCAGTTCTTC
TRBV7-9,.,TRBJ2-3,.,CASSLGSGSTDTQYF,TGTGCCAGCAGCTTGGGAAGTGGGAGCACAGATACGCAGTATTTT
TRBV7-8,.,TRBJ2-7,TRBD1,CASSLPGTGFYEQYF,TGTGCCAGCAGCTTACCCGGGACAGGGTTCTACGAGCAGTACTTC
TRBV7-3,.,TRBJ2-1,TRBD2,CASRGPGGSYNEQFF,TGTGCCAGCAGGGGACCGGGAGGATCCTACAATGAGCAGTTCTTC
TRBV9,.,TRBJ2-3,.,CASSVDGRASTDTQYF,TGTGCCAGCAGCGTAGACGGCAGGGCTAGCACAGATACGCAGTATTTT
TRBV20-1,.,TRBJ2-3,.,CSAPVGLLGTDTQYF,TGCAGTGCTCCAGTGGGGCTACTAGGGACAGATACGCAGTATTTT
TRBV18,few,TRBJ2-3,.,CASSPPLGTDTQYF,TGTGCCAGCTCACCACCTCTAGGCACAGATACGCAGTATTTT
TRBV20-1,.,TRBJ2-5,.,CSAPLALKYQETQYF,TGCAGTGCCCCACTAGCTTTGAAGTACCAAGAGACCCAGTACTTC
TRBV10-3,.,TRBJ2-7,.,CAISESSRGGLSYEQYF,TGTGCCATCAGTGAGTCTAGTAGGGGGGGCCTCTCCTACGAGCAGTACTTC
TRBV5-1,few,TRBJ2-1,TRBD2,CASSMGLAGSSEQFF,TGCGCCAGCAGCATGGGACTAGCGGGATCCAGTGAGCAGTTCTTC
TRBV20-1,.,TRBJ2-7,TRBD1,CSADTGGRWYEQYF,TGCAGTGCGGACACAGGGGGCAGGTGGTACGAGCAGTACTTC
TRBV7-9,few,TRBJ2-7,TRBD2,CASSDRTSGIYEQYF,TGTGCCAGCAGCGACCGGACTAGCGGAATCTACGAGCAGTACTTC
TRBV20-1,few,TRBJ2-6,.,CSARVERTDPSGANVLTF,TGCAGTGCTAGAGTGGAGCGGACAGATCCATCTGGGGCCAACGTCCTGACTTTC
TRBV7-9,.,TRBJ2-5,TRBD1,CASSLGSRGHETQYF,TGTGCCAGCAGCTTAGGATCCAGGGGGCACGAGACCCAGTACTTC
TRBV9,few,TRBJ2-5,.,CASSGHPAGQETQYF,TGTGCCAGCAGCGGACACCCGGCGGGTCAAGAGACCCAGTACTTC
TRBV30,.,TRBJ1-5,.,CAWSVMAGAVGNQPQHF,TGTGCCTGGAGTGTAATGGCGGGAGCCGTAGGCAATCAGCCCCAGCATTTT
TRBV5-1,.,TRBJ2-7,.,CASSPQGTSYEQYF,TGCGCCAGCAGCCCCCAGGGCACCTCCTACGAGCAGTACTTC
TRBV4-3,few,TRBJ2-7,.,CASSQGLDLEQYF,TGCGCCAGCAGCCAAGGACTAGATCTCGAGCAGTACTTC